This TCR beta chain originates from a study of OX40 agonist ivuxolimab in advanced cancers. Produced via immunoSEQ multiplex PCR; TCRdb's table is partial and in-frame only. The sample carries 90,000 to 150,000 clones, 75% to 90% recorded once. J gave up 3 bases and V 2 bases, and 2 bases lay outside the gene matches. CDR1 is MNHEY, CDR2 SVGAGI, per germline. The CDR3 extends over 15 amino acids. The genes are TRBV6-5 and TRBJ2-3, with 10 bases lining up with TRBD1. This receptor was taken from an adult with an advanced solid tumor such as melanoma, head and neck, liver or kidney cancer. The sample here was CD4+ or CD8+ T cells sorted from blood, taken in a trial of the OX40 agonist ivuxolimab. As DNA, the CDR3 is TGTGCCAGCAGTTACACGGGACAGGGGACAGATACGCAGTATTTT. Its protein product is CASSYTGQGTDTQYF.